The present entry profiles one T cell receptor beta chain with its context. Its antigen is still unknown. These data are taken from a study of shared clonotypes between healthy human individuals. The CDR3 spans 15 residues. With 5 bases removed from V and 1 base from J, the gap between germline ends came to 11 bases. The germline V gene has CDR1 SGHAT and CDR2 FQNNGV. All the donors were Caucasian adults who lived in Nashville, Tennessee. Using immunoSEQ multiplex PCR, the repertoire was profiled, and TCRdb retains in-frame clones only, with some absent. The sample lists hundreds of thousands of clones, about 96% occurring once. Study findings and constraints: Despite large depth, rarefaction showed incomplete sorted-subset sequencing.

The sequence was obtained from a woman in her thirties in good health. The V call is TRBV11-2, the J call TRBJ2-2, with D possibly TRBD1 on 7 matching bases. Sample: naive CD4+ T cells sorted from blood. Sample subset: CD45RA+ positively selected. The CDR3 sequence is CASSPQGGNTGELFF. DNA of the CDR3: TGTGCCAGCAGCCCCCAGGGGGGGAACACCGGGGAGCTGTTTTTT.